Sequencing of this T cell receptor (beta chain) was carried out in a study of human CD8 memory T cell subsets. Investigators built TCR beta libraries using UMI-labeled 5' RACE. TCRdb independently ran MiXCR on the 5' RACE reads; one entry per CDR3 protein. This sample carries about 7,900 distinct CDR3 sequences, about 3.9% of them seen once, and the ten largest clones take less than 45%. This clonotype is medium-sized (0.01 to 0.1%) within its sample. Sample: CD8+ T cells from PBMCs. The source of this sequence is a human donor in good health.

Here the CDR3 reads CASRVGQAFF. The CDR3 DNA reads TGTGCCAGCAGAGTAGGCCAAGCTTTCTTT. The chain is built from TRBV7-2 and TRBJ1-1; no clear D. Germline values: CDR1 SGHTA, CDR2 FQGNSA. Trimming cost V 6 bases and J 9 bases, with 8 bases left between them. This CDR3 region has 10 residues.